The source of this T cell receptor beta chain is a study of blood T cell repertoires in COVID-19. In the study overall: PBMCs, B-cell-depleted T cells, or T cells were the source of the cDNA or gDNA that made up the material.

The junction had 5 bases not matched to a gene; V was cut back by 4 bases and J by 2 bases. Germline loops: CDR1 KGHDR, CDR2 SFDVKD. This CDR3 is 15 amino acids long. The protocol was immunoSEQ multiplex PCR, while the TCRdb copy is restricted to in-frame clones and leaves out a portion. The table lists about 150,000 clones, 70% to 90% of them singletons. Material: peripheral blood. The chain has TRBV24-1 and TRBJ2-5; 8 bases fit TRBD1. The source of this sequence is a man between 65 and 85 years old with acute or convalescent COVID-19. The CDR3 loop reads CATSEPTGAQETQYF. CDR3 bases: TGTGCCACCAGTGAACCGACAGGGGCGCAAGAGACCCAGTACTTC.